The 6 T cell receptor beta chains below were found in one sample sequenced in a study of blood T cell repertoires in COVID-19. Libraries were prepared by immunoSEQ multiplex PCR; TCRdb keeps only in-frame clonotypes and omits some of them. The data contain approximately 70,000 clones, approximately 73% of them singletons. The sample was peripheral blood. The receptors were gathered from a man aged 55 to 70 with COVID-19, enrolled during active disease.

V and J are TRBV28 and TRBJ2-3; TRBD2 matches at 8 bases. V dropped 6 bases and J dropped 9; count of bases not matched to a gene: 5. Per the germline V gene, CDR1 is MDHEN and CDR2 is SYDVKM. CDR3 length: 12 residues. The DNA of the CDR3 is TGTGCCAGCAGCTCACTAGCGGCAACGCAGTATTTT. Amino acid sequence: CASSSLAATQYF.

The rearrangement joins TRBV7-3 to TRBJ2-7; D remains ambiguous. Germline values: CDR1 SGHTA, CDR2 FQGTGA. Trimming took off 5 bases at V and 6 bases at J, with 14 bases between the two ends. The CDR3 sequence is 13 residues long. The CDR3 sequence: CASSPGSSREQYF. CDR3 nucleotide sequence: TGTGCCAGCAGCCCAGGATCGTCCCGCGAGCAGTACTTC.

The gene calls are TRBV9 and TRBJ1-4; 11 nucleotides match TRBD1. J lost 5 bases, V lost 3 bases, and 3 bases had no gene match. The CDR3 has 15 amino acids. The germline gives CDR1 SGDLS, CDR2 YYNGEE. CDR3 sequence: CASSGTGGSNEKLFF. The CDR3, as DNA: TGTGCCAGCAGCGGGACAGGGGGCTCAAATGAAAAACTGTTTTTT.

The chain carries TRBV30 and TRBJ1-5, with D maybe TRBD1 (6 bases). The CDR3 extends over 13 amino acids. Trimming took off 2 bases at V and 4 bases at J, with 9 bases between the two ends. The V gene's germline CDR1 is GTSNPN and CDR2 SVGIG (reference sequence). Here the CDR3 DNA reads TGTGCCTGGAGTTCCGGGACAAATCAGCCCCAGCATTTT. It specifies CAWSSGTNQPQHF.

Regarding this clone: Germline is not matched at one junction end, which may reflect a read error. This chain uses TRBV3-1 (or the pseudogene TRBV3-2) with TRBJ2-3; 8 bases are a match to TRBD2. This CDR3 is built from 15 residues. Germline loops: CDR1 LGHDT, CDR2 YNNKEL (reference sequence). CDR3 in amino acids: CASSPLSGSTDTQYF. For the CDR3, the DNA is TGTGCCAGCAGCCCACTGAGCGGGAGCACGGATACGCAGTATTTT.

The V gene is TRBV14, the J gene TRBJ2-1; 9 bases match TRBD2. After removal of 1 base from V and 6 bases from J, the junction contained 1 base not matched to a gene. The CDR3 runs to 14 residues. Germline CDR1 SGHDN, CDR2 FVKESK. CDR3 residues: CASSQGTSVNEQFF. In DNA form, the CDR3 reads TGTGCCAGCAGCCAAGGGACTAGCGTCAATGAGCAGTTCTTC.